Each of the 5 T cell receptor beta chains below was sequenced from the same sample in a study of shared clonotypes between healthy human individuals. Naive CD8 cells lacked CD45RO and underwent positive selection for CCR7, leaving out terminally differentiated effector memory CD45RA+ cells. TCRdb's table, derived via immunoSEQ multiplex PCR, lists solely in-frame clones and lacks some. This repertoire shows under 700,000 clones, approximately 95% found once; its top ten account for 0.11%. Sequenced: naive CD8+ T cells sorted from blood. These receptors were taken from a woman in her twenties or thirties in good health.

This clone has just one count. The V and J genes are TRBV19 and TRBJ1-1; perhaps TRBD1 as D (6 bases). CDR3 length: 11 residues. Germline V gives CDR1 LNHDA, CDR2 SQIVND (reference sequence). In DNA, the CDR3 is TGTGTTTTATTCACAGGGACCGAAGCTTTCTTT. Protein product: CVLFTGTEAFF.

This rearrangement joins TRBV7-8 to TRBJ1-1; 10 bases match TRBD1. V was clipped by 5 bases and J by 0 bases; unmatched bases: 12. In germline, CDR1 is SGHVS, CDR2 FQNEAQ. This CDR3 has 18 residues. This chain's CDR3 is CASSLQRGQGYMNTEAFF. CDR3 DNA: TGTGCCAGCAGCCTACAGAGGGGACAGGGGTACATGAACACTGAAGCTTTCTTT.

The CDR3 coding sequence is TGTGCCATCAGTGAGTCGCCAGGAATGAACACTGAAGCTTTCTTT. This translates into CAISESPGMNTEAFF. V usage is TRBV10-3 and J usage is TRBJ1-1, with D uncertain. Trimming shortened V by 0 bases and J by 0 bases, and 8 bases separated the two germline ends. This CDR3 is 15 amino acids long. Germline V lookup: CDR1 ENHRY, CDR2 SYGVKD.

The CDR3: CASSDPDGSHNEKLFF. In DNA form, the CDR3 reads TGTGCCAGCAGTGATCCCGACGGTTCCCATAATGAAAAACTGTTTTTT. The chain recombines TRBV28 with TRBJ1-4; unclear D gene. CDR1 and CDR2 from the germline V gene are MDHEN and SYDVKM. V lost 5 bases to trimming and J lost 4 bases, with 17 bases between them. The CDR3 totals 16 residues.

The chain uses TRBV9 and TRBJ2-3; 7 bases fit TRBD2. The CDR3 runs 13 residues. Germline CDR1 SGDLS, CDR2 YYNGEE. V trimming: 4 bases; J trimming: 4 bases; junction bases outside the gene matches: 3. The CDR3 is CASSLSGADTQYF. The CDR3 bases are TGTGCCAGCAGCTTGAGCGGGGCAGATACGCAGTATTTT.